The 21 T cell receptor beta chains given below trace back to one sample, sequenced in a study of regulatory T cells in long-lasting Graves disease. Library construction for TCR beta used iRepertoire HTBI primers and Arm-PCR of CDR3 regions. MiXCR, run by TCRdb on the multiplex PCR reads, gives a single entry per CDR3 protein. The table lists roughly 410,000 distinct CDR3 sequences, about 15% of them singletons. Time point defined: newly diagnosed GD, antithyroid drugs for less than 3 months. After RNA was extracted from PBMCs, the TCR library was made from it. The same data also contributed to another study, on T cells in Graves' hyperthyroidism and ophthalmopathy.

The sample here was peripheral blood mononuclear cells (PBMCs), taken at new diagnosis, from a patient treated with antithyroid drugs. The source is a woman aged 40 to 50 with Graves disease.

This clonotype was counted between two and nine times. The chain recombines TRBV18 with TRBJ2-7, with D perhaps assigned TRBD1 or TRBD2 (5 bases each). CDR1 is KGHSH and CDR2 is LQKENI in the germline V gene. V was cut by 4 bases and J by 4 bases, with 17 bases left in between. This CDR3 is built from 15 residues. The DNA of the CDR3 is TGTGCCAGCTCACTCCGGGACGGGTTACCATACGAGCAGTACTTC. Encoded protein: CASSLRDGLPYEQYF.

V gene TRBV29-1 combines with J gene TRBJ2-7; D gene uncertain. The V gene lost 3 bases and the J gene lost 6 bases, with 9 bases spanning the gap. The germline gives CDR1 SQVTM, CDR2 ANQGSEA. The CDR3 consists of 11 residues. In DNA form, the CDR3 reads TGCAGCGTTGACAAGTTGGGCGAGCAGTACTTC. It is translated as CSVDKLGEQYF.

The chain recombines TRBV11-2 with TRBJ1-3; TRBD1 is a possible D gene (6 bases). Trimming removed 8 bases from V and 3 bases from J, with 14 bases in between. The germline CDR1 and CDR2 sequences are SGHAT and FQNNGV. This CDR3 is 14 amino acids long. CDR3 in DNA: TGTGCCAGCTCCACCGGACAGCATGGAAACACCATATATTTT. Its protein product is CASSTGQHGNTIYF.

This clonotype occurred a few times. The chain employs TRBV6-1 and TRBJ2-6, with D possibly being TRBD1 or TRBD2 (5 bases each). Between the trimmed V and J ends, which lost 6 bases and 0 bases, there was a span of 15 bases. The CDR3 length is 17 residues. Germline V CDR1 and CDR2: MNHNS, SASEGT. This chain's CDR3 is CASRNRDRSSGANVLTF. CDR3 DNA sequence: TGTGCCAGCAGGAACCGGGACCGAAGCTCTGGGGCCAACGTCCTGACTTTC.

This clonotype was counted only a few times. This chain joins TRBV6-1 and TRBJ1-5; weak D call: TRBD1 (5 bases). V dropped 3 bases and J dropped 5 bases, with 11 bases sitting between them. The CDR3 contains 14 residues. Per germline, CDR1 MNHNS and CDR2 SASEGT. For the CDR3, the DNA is TGTGCCAGCAGTGAGGGGCTCTCCTATCAGCCCCAGCATTTT. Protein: CASSEGLSYQPQHF.

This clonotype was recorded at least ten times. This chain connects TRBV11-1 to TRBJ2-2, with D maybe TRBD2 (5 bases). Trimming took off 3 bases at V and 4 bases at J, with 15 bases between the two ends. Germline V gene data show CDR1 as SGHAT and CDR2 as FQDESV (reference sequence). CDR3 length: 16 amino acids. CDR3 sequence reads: CASSFDGRIGTGELFF. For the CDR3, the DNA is TGTGCCAGCAGCTTTGATGGGAGAATCGGCACCGGGGAGCTGTTTTTT.

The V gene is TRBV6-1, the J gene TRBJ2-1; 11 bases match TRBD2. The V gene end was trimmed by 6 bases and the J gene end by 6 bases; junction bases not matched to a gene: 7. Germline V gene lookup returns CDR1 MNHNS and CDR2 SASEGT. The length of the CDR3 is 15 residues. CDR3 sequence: CASRELAGDRNEQFF. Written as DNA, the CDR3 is TGTGCCAGCAGGGAACTAGCGGGAGATCGCAATGAGCAGTTCTTC.

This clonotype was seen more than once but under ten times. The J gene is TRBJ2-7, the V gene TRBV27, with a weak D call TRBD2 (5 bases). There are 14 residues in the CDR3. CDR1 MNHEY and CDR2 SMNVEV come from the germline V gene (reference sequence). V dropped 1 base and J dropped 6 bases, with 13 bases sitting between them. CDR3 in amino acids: CASSLFAARGEQYF. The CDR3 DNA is TGTGCCAGCAGTTTATTCGCGGCCCGGGGCGAGCAGTACTTC.

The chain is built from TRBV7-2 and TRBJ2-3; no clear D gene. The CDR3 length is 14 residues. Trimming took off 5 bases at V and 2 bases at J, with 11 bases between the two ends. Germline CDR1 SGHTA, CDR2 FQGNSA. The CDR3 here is CASSPLPLTDTQYF. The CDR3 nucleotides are TGTGCCAGCAGCCCCCTCCCCCTCACAGATACGCAGTATTTT.

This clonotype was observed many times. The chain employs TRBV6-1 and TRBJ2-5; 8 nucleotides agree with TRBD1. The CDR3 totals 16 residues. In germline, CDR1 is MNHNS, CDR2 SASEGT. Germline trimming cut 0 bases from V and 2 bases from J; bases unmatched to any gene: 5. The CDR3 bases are TGTGCCAGCAGTGAAGCCCCGGACAGGGAACAAGAGACCCAGTACTTC. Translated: CASSEAPDREQETQYF.

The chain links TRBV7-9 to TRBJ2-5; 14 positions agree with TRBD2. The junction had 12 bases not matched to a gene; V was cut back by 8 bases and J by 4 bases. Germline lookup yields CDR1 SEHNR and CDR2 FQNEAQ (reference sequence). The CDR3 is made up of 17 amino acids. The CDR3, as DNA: TGTGCCAGCGTTCAGACTAGCGGGAGGGCGGGACGAGAGACCCAGTACTTC. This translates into CASVQTSGRAGRETQYF.

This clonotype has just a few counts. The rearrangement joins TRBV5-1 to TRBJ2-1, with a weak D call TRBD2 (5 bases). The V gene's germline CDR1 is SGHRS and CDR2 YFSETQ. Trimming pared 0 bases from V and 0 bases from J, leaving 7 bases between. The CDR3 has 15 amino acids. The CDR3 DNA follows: TGCGCCAGCAGCTTGGCCGCGGGCTCCTACAATGAGCAGTTCTTC. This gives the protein CASSLAAGSYNEQFF.

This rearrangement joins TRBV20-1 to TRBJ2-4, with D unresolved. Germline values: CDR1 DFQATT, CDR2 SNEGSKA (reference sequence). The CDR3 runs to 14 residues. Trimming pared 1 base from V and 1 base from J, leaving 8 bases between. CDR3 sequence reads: CSARASEAKNIQYF. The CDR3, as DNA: TGCAGTGCTAGAGCCTCAGAGGCCAAAAACATTCAGTACTTC.

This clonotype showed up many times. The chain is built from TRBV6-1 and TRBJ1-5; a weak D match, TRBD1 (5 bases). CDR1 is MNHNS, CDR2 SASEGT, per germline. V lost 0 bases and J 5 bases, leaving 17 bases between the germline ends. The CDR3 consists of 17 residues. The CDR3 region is CASSEAGPPLGDQPQHF. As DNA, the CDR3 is TGTGCCAGCAGTGAAGCGGGACCCCCCCTGGGGGATCAGCCCCAGCATTTT.

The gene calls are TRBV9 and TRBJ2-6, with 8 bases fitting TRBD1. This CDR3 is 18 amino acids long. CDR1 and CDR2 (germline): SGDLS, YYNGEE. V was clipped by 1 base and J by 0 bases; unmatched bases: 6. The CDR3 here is CASSVRTGKSSGANVLTF. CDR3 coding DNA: TGTGCCAGCAGCGTAAGGACAGGGAAGAGCTCTGGGGCCAACGTCCTGACTTTC.

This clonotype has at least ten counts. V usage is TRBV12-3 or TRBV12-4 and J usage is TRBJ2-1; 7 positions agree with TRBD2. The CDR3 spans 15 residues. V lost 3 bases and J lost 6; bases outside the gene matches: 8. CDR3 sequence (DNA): TGTGCCAGCAGTTTGGGGCGGGAGTATCGCAATGAGCAGTTCTTC. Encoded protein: CASSLGREYRNEQFF.

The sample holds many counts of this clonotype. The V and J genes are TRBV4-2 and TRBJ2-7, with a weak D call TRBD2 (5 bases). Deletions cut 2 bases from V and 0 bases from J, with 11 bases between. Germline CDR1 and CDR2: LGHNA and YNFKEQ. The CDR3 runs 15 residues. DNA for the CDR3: TGTGCCAGCAGCCAAACCGGGGAGCGCTCCTACGAGCAGTACTTC. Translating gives CASSQTGERSYEQYF.

The CDR3 loop reads CAWGTSGSYEQYF. In nucleotides, the CDR3 is TGTGCCTGGGGGACTAGCGGGAGCTACGAGCAGTACTTC. The genes are TRBV30 and TRBJ2-7, with TRBD2 identical over 14 bases. The CDR3 is 13 amino acids. Germline CDR1 GTSNPN, CDR2 SVGIG (reference sequence). V trimming: 5 bases; J trimming: 3 bases; junction bases outside the gene matches: 0.

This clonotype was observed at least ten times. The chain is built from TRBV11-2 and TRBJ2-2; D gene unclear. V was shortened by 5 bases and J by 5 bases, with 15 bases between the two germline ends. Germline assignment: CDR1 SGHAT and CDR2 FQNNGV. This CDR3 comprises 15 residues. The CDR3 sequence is CASSPLRGRTGELFF. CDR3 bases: TGTGCCAGCAGCCCCTTACGAGGTCGGACCGGGGAGCTGTTTTTT.

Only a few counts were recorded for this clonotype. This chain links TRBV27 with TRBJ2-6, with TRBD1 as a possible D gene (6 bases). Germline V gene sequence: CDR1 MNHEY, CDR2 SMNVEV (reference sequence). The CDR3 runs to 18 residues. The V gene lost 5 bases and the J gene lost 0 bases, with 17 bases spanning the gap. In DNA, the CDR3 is TGTGCCAGCAGTCCACAACCGGGACAAAGCTCTGGGGCCAACGTCCTGACTTTC. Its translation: CASSPQPGQSSGANVLTF.

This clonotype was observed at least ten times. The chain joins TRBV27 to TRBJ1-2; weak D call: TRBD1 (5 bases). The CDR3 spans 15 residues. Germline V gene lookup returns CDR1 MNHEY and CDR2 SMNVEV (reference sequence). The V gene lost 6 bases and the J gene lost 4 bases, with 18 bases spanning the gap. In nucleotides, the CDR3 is TGTGCCAGCAGGGGGGGAGGACCTGCGCGCTATGGCTACACCTTC. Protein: CASRGGGPARYGYTF.